This TCR beta chain was sequenced during a study of blood T cell repertoires in COVID-19. Overall study context: From T cells, B-cell-depleted T cells, or PBMCs came the material, which was cDNA or gDNA.

Libraries were prepared by immunoSEQ multiplex PCR; TCRdb keeps only in-frame clonotypes and omits some of them. The table includes approximately 120,000 clones, 85% to 90% detected once. From germline, CDR1 is SGHRS and CDR2 YFSETQ. This CDR3 spans 14 amino acids. Trimming pared 6 bases from V and 4 bases from J, leaving 14 bases between. This chain joins TRBV5-1 and TRBJ1-3, with D hard to call. Material for sequencing was peripheral blood. This receptor was taken from an elderly man with active or convalescent COVID-19. The CDR3 region is CASNMGNQGNTIYF. CDR3 nucleotide sequence: TGCGCCAGCAACATGGGCAATCAAGGAAACACCATATATTTT.